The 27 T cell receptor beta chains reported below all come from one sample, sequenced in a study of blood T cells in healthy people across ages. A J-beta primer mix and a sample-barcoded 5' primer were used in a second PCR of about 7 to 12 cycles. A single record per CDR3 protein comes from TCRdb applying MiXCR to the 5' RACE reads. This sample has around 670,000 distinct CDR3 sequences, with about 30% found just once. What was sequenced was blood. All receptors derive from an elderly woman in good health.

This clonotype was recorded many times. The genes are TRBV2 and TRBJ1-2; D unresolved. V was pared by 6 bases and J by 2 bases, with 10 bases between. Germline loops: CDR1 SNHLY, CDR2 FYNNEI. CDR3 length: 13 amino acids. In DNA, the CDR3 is TGTGCCAGCAGAAGAGGGCCCAACTATGGCTACACCTTC. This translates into CASRRGPNYGYTF.

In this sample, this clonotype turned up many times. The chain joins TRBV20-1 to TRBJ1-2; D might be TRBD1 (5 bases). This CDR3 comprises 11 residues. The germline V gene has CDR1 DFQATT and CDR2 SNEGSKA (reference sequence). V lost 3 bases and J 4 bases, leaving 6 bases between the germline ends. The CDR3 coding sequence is TGCAGTGCTAGTGACAGCTATGGCTACACCTTC. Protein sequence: CSASDSYGYTF.

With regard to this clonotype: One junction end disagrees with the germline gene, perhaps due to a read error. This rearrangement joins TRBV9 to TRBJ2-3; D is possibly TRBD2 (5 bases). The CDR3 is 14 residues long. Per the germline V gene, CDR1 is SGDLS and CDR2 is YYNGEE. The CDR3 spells CASSVQAVGDAQYF. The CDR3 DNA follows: TGTGCCAGCAGCGTCCAAGCTGTGGGAGATGCGCAGTATTTT.

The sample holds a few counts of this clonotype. The CDR3 bases are TGTGCCAGCAGTTTAATGGGCTTTGCGGGGGGCGAAGCTTTCTTT. Translated: CASSLMGFAGGEAFF. The chain employs TRBV28 and TRBJ1-1; tentative D call: TRBD1 (6 bases). The V gene lost 2 bases and the J gene lost 8 bases, with 18 bases spanning the gap. Germline V lookup: CDR1 MDHEN, CDR2 SYDVKM. The CDR3 contains 15 residues. Complete variable domain (other parts from reference TRBV28 and TRBJ1-1): DVKVTQSSRYLVKRTGEKVFLECVQDMDHENMFWYRQDPGLGLRLIYFSYDVKMKEKGDIPEGYSVSREKKERFSLILESASTNQTSMYLCASSLMGFAGGEAFFGQGTRLTVV.

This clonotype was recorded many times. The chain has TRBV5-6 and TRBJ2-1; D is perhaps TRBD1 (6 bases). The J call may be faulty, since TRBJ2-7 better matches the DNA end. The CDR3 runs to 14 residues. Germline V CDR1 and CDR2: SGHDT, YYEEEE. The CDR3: CASSFGGSYNEQYF. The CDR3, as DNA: TGTGCCAGCAGCTTTGGGGGCTCCTACAATGAGCAGTACTTC.

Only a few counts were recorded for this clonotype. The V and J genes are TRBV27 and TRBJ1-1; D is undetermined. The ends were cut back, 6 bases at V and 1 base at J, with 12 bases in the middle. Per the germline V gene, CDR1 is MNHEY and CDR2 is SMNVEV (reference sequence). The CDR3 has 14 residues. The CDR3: CASSFLGGNTEAFF. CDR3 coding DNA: TGTGCCAGCAGCTTCCTAGGCGGGAACACTGAAGCTTTCTTT.

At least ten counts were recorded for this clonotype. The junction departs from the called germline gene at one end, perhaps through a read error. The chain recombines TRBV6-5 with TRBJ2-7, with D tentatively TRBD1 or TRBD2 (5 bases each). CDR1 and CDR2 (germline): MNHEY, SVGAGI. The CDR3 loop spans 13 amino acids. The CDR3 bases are TGTGCCGGCAGCAGGGACGGCTACTACGAGCAGTACTTC. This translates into CAGSRDGYYEQYF.

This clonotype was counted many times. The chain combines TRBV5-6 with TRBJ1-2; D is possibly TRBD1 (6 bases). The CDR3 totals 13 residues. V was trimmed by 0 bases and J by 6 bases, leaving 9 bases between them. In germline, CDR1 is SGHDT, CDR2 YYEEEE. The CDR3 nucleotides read TGTGCCAGCAGCTTGGGACAGGTCGATGGCTACACCTTC. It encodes CASSLGQVDGYTF.

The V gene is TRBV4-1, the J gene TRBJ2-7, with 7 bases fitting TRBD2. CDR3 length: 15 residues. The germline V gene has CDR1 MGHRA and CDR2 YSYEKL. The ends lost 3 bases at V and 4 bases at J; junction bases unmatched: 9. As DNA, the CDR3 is TGCGCCAGCAGCCAGAATCTAGCGGCGGGATACGAGCAGTACTTC. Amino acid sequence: CASSQNLAAGYEQYF.

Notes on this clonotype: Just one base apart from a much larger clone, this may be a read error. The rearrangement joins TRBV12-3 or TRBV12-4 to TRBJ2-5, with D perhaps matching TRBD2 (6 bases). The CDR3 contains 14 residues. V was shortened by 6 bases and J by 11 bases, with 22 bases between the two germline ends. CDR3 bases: TGTGCCAGCAGCCCCGGACATGGTTCTCGGGAGCAGTACTTC. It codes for CASSPGHGSREQYF.

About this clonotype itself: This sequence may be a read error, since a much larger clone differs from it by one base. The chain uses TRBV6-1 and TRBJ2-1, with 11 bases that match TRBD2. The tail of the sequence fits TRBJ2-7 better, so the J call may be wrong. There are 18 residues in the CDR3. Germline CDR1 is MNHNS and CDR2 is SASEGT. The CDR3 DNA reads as TGTGCCAGCAGTGGAACTGCACTAGCGGGGGCCTCCTACAATGAGCAGTACTTC. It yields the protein CASSGTALAGASYNEQYF.

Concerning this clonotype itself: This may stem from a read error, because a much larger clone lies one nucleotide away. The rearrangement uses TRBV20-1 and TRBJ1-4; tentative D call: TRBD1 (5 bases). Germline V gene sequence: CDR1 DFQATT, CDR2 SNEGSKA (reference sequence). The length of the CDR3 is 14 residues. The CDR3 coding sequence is TGCAGTGCTGGCGAGACAGCCTTCAATGAAGAACTGTTTTTT. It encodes CSAGETAFNEELFF.

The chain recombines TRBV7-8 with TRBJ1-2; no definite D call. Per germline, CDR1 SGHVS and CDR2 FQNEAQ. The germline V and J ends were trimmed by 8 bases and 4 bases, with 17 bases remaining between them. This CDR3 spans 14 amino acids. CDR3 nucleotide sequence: TGTGCCAGCGGATATGGACGTGAAACCTATGGCTACACCTTC. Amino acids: CASGYGRETYGYTF.

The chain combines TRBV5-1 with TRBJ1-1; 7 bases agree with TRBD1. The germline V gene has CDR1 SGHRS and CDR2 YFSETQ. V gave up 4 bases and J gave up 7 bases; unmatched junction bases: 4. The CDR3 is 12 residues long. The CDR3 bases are TGCGCCAGCAGCCCACAGGGGCGTGAAGCTTTCTTT. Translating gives CASSPQGREAFF.

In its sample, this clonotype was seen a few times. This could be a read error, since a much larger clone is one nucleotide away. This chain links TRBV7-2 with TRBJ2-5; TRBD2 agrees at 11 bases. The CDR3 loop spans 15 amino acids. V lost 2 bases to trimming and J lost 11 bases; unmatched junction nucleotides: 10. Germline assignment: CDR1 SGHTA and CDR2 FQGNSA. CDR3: CASSLIASGGNEQYF. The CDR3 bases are TGTGCCAGCAGCTTAATCGCTAGCGGGGGGAATGAGCAGTACTTC.

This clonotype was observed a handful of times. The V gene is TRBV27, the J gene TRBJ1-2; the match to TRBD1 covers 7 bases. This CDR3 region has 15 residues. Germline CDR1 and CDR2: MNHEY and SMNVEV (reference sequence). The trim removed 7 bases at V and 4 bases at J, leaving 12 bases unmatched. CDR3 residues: CASTLNGGGGYGYTF. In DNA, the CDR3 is TGTGCCAGCACACTAAACGGAGGGGGCGGCTATGGCTACACCTTC.

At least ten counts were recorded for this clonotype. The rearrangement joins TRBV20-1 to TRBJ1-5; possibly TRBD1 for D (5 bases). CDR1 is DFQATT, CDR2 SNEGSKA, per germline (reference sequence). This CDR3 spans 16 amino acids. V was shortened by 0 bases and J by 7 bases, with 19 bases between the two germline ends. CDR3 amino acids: CSARDVGRGTTQPQHF. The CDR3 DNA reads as TGCAGTGCTAGAGATGTGGGTCGGGGGACTACCCAGCCCCAGCATTTT.

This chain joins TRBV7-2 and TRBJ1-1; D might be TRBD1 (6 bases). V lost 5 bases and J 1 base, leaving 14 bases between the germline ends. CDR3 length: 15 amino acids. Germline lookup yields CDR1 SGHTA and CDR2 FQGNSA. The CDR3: CASSPRGGWNTEAFF. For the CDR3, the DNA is TGTGCCAGCAGCCCCAGGGGAGGCTGGAACACTGAAGCTTTCTTT.

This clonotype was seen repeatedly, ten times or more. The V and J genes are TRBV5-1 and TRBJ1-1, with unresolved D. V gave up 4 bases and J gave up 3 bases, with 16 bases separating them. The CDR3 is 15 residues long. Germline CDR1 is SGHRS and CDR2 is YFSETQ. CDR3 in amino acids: CASSLIRADDTEAFF. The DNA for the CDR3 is TGCGCCAGCAGCCTCATAAGGGCGGACGACACTGAAGCTTTCTTT.

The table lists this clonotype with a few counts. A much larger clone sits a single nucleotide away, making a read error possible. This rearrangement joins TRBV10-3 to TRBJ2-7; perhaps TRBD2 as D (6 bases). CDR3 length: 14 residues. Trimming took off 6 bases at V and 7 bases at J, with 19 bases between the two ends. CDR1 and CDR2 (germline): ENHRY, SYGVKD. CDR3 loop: CAISAGPPRNEQYF. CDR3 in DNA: TGTGCCATCAGCGCGGGGCCGCCTCGCAATGAGCAGTACTTC.

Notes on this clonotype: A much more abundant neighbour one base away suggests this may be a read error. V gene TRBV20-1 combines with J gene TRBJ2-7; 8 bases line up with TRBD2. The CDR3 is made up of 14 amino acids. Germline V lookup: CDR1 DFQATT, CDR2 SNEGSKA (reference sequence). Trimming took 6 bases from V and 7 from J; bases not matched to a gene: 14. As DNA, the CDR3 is TGCAGTGCAATCCGGGGGGGCCTAGCCAATGAGCAGTACTTC. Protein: CSAIRGGLANEQYF.

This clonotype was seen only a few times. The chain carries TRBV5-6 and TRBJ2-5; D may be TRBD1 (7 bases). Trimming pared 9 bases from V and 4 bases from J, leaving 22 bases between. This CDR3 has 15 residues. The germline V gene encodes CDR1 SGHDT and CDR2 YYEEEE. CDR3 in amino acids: CANSARRGLGETQYF. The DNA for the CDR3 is TGTGCCAACAGTGCCCGGAGGGGGCTCGGAGAGACCCAGTACTTC.

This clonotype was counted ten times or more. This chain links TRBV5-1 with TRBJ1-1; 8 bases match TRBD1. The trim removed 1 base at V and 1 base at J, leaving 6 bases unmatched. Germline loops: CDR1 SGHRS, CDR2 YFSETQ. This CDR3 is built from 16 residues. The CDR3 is CASSLFSGTGNTEAFF. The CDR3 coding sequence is TGCGCCAGCAGCTTGTTTTCAGGGACAGGGAACACTGAAGCTTTCTTT.

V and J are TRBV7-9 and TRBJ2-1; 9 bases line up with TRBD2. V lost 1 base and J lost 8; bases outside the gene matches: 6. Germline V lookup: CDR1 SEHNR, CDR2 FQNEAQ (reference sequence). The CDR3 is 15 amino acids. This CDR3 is CASSLEPSGNYEQFF. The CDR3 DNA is TGTGCCAGCAGCTTAGAGCCTAGCGGGAACTATGAGCAGTTCTTC.

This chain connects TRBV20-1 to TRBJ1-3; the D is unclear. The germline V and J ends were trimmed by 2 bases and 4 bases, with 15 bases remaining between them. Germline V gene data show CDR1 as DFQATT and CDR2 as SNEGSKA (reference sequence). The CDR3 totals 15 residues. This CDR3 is CSARIRGMGGNTIYF. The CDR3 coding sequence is TGCAGTGCTAGAATTCGGGGAATGGGCGGAAACACCATATATTTT.

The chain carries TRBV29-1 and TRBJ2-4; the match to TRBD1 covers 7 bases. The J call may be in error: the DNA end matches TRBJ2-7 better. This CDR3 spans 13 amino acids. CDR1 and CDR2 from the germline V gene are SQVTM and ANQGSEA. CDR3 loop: CSVPLRQGYEQYF. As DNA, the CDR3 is TGCAGCGTCCCACTTCGACAGGGCTACGAGCAGTACTTC.

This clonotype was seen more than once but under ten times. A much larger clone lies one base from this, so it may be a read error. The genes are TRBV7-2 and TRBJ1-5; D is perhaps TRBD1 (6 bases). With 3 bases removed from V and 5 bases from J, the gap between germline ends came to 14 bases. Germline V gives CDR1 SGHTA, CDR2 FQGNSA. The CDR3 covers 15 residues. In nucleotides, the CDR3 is TGTGCCAGCAGCTTGGATGGACAGATCGATCAGCCCCAGCATTTT. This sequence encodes CASSLDGQIDQPQHF.